This is a list of T cell receptor beta chains from one sample in a study of shared clonotypes between healthy human individuals. The protocol was immunoSEQ multiplex PCR, while the TCRdb copy is restricted to in-frame clones and leaves out a portion. The sample has fewer than 1.6 million clones; approximately 98.5% are singletons. Sequenced input: naive CD4+ T cells sorted from blood. These receptors were collected from a man aged 30 to 39 in good health. The conserved cysteine and the conserved F or W are not part of the CDR3 here. A D gene is named only where the DNA matches it firmly.

TRBD2	TRBJ2-2	TRBV5-1	ASSNPGLAGTGELF
.	TRBJ2-3	TRBV4-3	ASSHDGDTQY
.	TRBJ1-2	TRBV6-5	ASKFDRRTGGYT
TRBD1	TRBJ1-3	TRBV2	ASSVTGTGNTIY
.	TRBJ2-2	TRBV2	AANRVEAGELF
.	TRBJ2-5	TRBV2	ASIGGLRVETQY
.	TRBJ1-5	TRBV27	ASSLGSGGNQPQH
.	TRBJ1-2	TRBV6-1	ASSELGWDYGYT
TRBD2	TRBJ2-7	TRBV11-2	ASSWGEGKPYEQY
.	TRBJ2-5	TRBV27	ASSSSRQAQETQY
.	TRBJ2-7	TRBV5-1	ASSPGTLVTYEQY
TRBD1	TRBJ1-5	TRBV6-6	ASRDPTGGGNQPQH
.	TRBJ1-5	TRBV28	ASSRRSNQPQH
.	TRBJ2-7	TRBV9	ASSVGGTVDYEQY
TRBD1	TRBJ1-1	TRBV2	ASRSRIQGGSTEAF
.	TRBJ2-1	TRBV11-2	ASSLGDPNEQF
TRBD2	TRBJ2-3	TRBV28	ASKLAGGPTDTQY
TRBD1	TRBJ2-4	TRBV28	ASSLGDREVKNIQY
.	TRBJ2-7	TRBV4-1	ASSQDHEQY
.	TRBJ2-3	TRBV5-4	ASSLGGSGTSTDTQY
TRBD1	TRBJ1-2	TRBV29-1	SVKASGTGVNYGYT
TRBD2	TRBJ2-7	TRBV7-9	ASSSGGLAGNVYEQY
TRBD1	TRBJ2-1	TRBV6-1	ATETGATYNEQF
TRBD1	TRBJ1-1	TRBV9	ASSPRQGVNTEAF
.	TRBJ2-7	TRBV5-1	ASSPGSHEQY
.	TRBJ1-1	TRBV20-1	SARPYTEAF
TRBD1	TRBJ2-1	TRBV6-1	ASRHSTGVNEQF